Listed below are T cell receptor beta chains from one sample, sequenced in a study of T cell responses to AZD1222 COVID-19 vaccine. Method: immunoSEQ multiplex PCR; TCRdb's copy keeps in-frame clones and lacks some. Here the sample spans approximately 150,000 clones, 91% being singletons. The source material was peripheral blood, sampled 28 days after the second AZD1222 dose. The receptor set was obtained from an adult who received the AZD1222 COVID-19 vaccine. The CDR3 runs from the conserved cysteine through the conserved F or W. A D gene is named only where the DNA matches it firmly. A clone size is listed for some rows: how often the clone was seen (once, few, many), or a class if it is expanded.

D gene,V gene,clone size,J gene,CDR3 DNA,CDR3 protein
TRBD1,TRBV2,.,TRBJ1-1,TGTGCCAGCAGTGAAGGACAGGGTGGAACTGAAGCTTTCTTT,CASSEGQGGTEAFF
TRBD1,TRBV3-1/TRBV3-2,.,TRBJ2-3,TGTGCCAGCAGCCCTGGACAGGGGACAGATACGCAGTATTTT,CASSPGQGTDTQYF
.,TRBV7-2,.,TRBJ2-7,TGTGCCAGCAGCTTTAGGGCTAGCGACTCCTACGAGCAGTACTTC,CASSFRASDSYEQYF
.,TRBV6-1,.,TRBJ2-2,TGTGCCAGCAGTGAAATTGGATGGCGGGCCTCGAACACCGGGGAGCTGTTTTTT,CASSEIGWRASNTGELFF
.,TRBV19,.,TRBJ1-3,TGTGCCAGTAGCAACCGAGGGGTGGGAGGAAACACCATATATTTT,CASSNRGVGGNTIYF
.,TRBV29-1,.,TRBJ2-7,TGCAGCGTTGAAGACGAGGGCCCAAACAGGGCCTACGAGCAGTACTTC,CSVEDEGPNRAYEQYF
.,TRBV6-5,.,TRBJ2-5,TGTGCCAGCAGTTCACTGTACCAAGAGACCCAGTACTTC,CASSSLYQETQYF
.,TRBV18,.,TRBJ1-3,TGTGCCAGCTCACCTGGGATCTCTGGAAACACCATATATTTT,CASSPGISGNTIYF
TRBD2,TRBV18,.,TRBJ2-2,TGTGCCAGCTCACCACCGACTAGCGGGATCTACACCGGGGAGCTGTTTTTT,CASSPPTSGIYTGELFF
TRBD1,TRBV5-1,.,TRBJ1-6,TGCGCCAGCAGCGCAGACAGGGTAGGGTCACCCCTCCACTTT,CASSADRVGSPLHF
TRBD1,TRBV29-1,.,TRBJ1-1,TGCAGCGTTGGGGGACAGGGGGGCACTGAAGCTTTCTTT,CSVGGQGGTEAFF
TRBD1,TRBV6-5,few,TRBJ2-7,TGTGCCAGCAGTTACCGCCGGGACAGGGGTTACGAGCAGTACTTC,CASSYRRDRGYEQYF
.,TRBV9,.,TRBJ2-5,TGTGCCAGCAGCGCCTCCGGGACTGGAGAGACCCAGTACTTC,CASSASGTGETQYF
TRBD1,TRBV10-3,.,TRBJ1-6,TGTGCCATCAGAGAGGACAGGGCTCACTCACCCCTCCACTTT,CAIREDRAHSPLHF
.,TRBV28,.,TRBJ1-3,TGTGCCAGCAGGCCTCGGACAGTGTCGGGAAACACCATATATTTT,CASRPRTVSGNTIYF
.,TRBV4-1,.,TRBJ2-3,TGCGCCAGCAGCCAGACCTTTAGGGAAACTAGCACAGATACGCAGTATTTT,CASSQTFRETSTDTQYF
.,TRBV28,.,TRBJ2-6,TGTGCCAGCAGTCCCCGTACGTTTCAGGCCTCCTCTGGGGCCAACGTCCTGACTTTC,CASSPRTFQASSGANVLTF
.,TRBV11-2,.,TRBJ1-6,TGTGCCAGCAGCTCCCCAGGGATCCCTGATAATTCACCCCTCCACTTT,CASSSPGIPDNSPLHF
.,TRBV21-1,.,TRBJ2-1,TGTGCCAGCAAACCCTCCGGGGGTAATGAGCAGTTCTTC,CASKPSGGNEQFF
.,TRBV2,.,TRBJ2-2,TGTGCCGCCACACTCTTTGGAGGGTCGAACACCGGGGAGCTGTTTTTT,CAATLFGGSNTGELFF
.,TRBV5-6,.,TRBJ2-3,TGTGCCAGCAGCTTGGGGGATAGACAGGCGCAGTATTTT,CASSLGDRQAQYF
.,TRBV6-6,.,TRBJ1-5,TGTGCCAGCAGTTACCCCGGACAGAATCAGCCCCAGCATTTT,CASSYPGQNQPQHF
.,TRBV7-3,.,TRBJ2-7,TGTGCCAGCAGCTTAGGGGCCAGTGCCGGGACGCTAAACCACTACGAGCAGTACTTC,CASSLGASAGTLNHYEQYF
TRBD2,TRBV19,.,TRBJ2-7,TGTGCCAGTAGTACCCTGACTAGCGGGAGCTCCTACGAGCAGTACTTC,CASSTLTSGSSYEQYF
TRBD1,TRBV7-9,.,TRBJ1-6,TGTGCCAGCAGCTCAACGGGACAGACGTATAATTCACCCCTCCACTTT,CASSSTGQTYNSPLHF
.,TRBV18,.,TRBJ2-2,TGTGCCAGCTCACCACCCGGCAGGGGGGGCACCGGGGAGCTGTTTTTT,CASSPPGRGGTGELFF
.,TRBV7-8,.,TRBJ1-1,TGTGCCAGCAGCCGTGCCGGACGGACTGAAGCTTTCTTT,CASSRAGRTEAFF
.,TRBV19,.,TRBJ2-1,TGTGCCAGTAAGGGCGGGATTGAGCAGTTCTTC,CASKGGIEQFF
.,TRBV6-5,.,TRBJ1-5,TGTGCCAGCAGGACCATCCAGGAATACAATCAGCCCCAGCATTTT,CASRTIQEYNQPQHF
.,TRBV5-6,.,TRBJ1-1,TGTGCCAGCAGCTTGGGATCGACTATGAACACTGAAGCTTTCTTT,CASSLGSTMNTEAFF
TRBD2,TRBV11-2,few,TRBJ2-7,TGTGCCAGCAGCTCGGGACTAGCGGGGGGCCACTTC,CASSSGLAGGHF
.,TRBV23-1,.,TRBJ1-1,TGCGCCAGCAGTCAATCAGGATACGGAGGGGGAACTGAAGCTTTCTTT,CASSQSGYGGGTEAFF
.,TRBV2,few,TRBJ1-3,TGTGCCAGCAGTCCCCCCTTTGGAAACACCATATATTTT,CASSPPFGNTIYF
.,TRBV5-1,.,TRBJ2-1,TGCGCCAGCAGCTTGGAGGCCAGCCACTACAATGAGCAGTTCTTC,CASSLEASHYNEQFF
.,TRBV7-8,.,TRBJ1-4,TGTGCCAGCAGCTTGCTGATGGGGCAAACAACTAATGAAAAACTGTTTTTT,CASSLLMGQTTNEKLFF
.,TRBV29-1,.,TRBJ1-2,TGCAGCGTTGAACCCAGGGGTTCTTATGGCTACACCTTC,CSVEPRGSYGYTF
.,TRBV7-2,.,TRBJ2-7,TGTGCCAGCGGGACCGAGGCCTATTACGAGCAGTACTTC,CASGTEAYYEQYF
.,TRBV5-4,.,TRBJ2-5,TGTGCCAGCAGCTTGGAGGGAGAGACCCAGTACTTC,CASSLEGETQYF
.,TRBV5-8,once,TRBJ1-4,TGTGCCAGCAGCTTAGAAAAACTGTTTTTT,CASSLEKLFF
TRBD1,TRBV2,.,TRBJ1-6,TGTGCCAGCAGTGACTCTTTTAGGACAGGGAATTCACCCCTCCACTTT,CASSDSFRTGNSPLHF
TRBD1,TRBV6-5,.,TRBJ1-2,TGTGCCAGCAGTTCTCGCAGGGGGACGAATGGCTACACCTTC,CASSSRRGTNGYTF
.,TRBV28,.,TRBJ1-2,TGTGCCAGCTCTTCTCGTCTGGGAGACGTCCGGGGCTACACCTTC,CASSSRLGDVRGYTF
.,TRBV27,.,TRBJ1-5,TGTGCCACCTGGCCAGGGGGCAATCAGCCCCAGCATTTT,CATWPGGNQPQHF
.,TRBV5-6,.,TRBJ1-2,TGTGCCAGCAGCCTTGGGACGGCCCATGGCTACACCTTC,CASSLGTAHGYTF
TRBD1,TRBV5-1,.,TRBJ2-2,TGCGCCAGCAGCAGAGCCGGGACAGGGAACACCGGGGAGCTGTTTTTT,CASSRAGTGNTGELFF
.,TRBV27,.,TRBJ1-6,TGTGCCAGCAGTATTAACAGGGTTTCACCCCTCCACTTT,CASSINRVSPLHF
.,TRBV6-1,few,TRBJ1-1,TGTGCCAGCAGACCACCGACAGTTCCGAACACTGAAGCTTTCTTT,CASRPPTVPNTEAFF
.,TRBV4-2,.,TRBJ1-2,TGTGCCAGCAGCCAAGATAACAGGCCCTATGGCTACACCTTC,CASSQDNRPYGYTF
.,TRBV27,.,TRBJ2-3,TGTGCCAGCAGTTTATCGATCCCGAGCACAGATACGCAGTATTTT,CASSLSIPSTDTQYF
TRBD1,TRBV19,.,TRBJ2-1,TGTGCCAGTAAAGACAGGGCGCTCAGCTCCTACAATGAGCAGTTCTTC,CASKDRALSSYNEQFF
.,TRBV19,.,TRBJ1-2,TGTGCCAGTAGTAGGGCCAGGGACTATGGCTACACCTTC,CASSRARDYGYTF
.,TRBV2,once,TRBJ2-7,TGTGCCAGCAGTGAATCTGGCTACCACGAGCAGTACTTC,CASSESGYHEQYF
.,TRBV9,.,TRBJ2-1,TGTGCCAGCAGCGGGGGGAATGAGCAGTTCTTC,CASSGGNEQFF
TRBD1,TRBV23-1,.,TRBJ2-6,TGCGCCAGCAGTCAACCCGGGACAGGCCGGTTCAAGGGGGCCAACGTCCTGACTTTC,CASSQPGTGRFKGANVLTF
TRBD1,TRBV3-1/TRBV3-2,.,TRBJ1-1,TGTGCCAGCAGCCAAGAATTTGGACAGGGAGACACTGAAGCTTTCTTT,CASSQEFGQGDTEAFF
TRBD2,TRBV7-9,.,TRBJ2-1,TGTGCCAGCAGCTTAGGTCCAGCGGGAGCTCTCTACAATGAGCAGTTCTTC,CASSLGPAGALYNEQFF
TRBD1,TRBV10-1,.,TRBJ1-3,TGCGCCAGCAGACCGGACAGGGGTGCTGGAAACACCATATATTTT,CASRPDRGAGNTIYF
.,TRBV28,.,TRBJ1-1,TGTGCCAGCAGTCTTCTCCCGGGGAACACTGAAGCTTTCTTT,CASSLLPGNTEAFF
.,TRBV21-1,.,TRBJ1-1,TGTGCCAGCAGTCACGGGGCAGGGGCTGGCACTGAAGCTTTCTTT,CASSHGAGAGTEAFF
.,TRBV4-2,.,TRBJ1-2,TGTGCCAGCAGCGGGCGACAGGCTAACTATGGCTACACCTTC,CASSGRQANYGYTF